This TCR beta chain originates from a study of T cells in Graves' hyperthyroidism and ophthalmopathy. The table lists this clonotype with many counts. The V end lost 9 bases, the J end lost 1 base, and 13 bases lay between the germline ends. The length of the CDR3 is 14 residues. CDR1 and CDR2 from the germline V gene are KGHDR and SFDVKD. RNA transcripts served as the template for amplifying TCR beta CDR3 regions. The study used the HTBI primer set for a first-round RT-PCR of the TCR CDR3. TCRdb redid the calling of the multiplex PCR reads with MiXCR, one entry per CDR3 protein. The data contain a few hundred thousand distinct CDR3 sequences, about 20% of them singletons. With duration under 3 months, ophthalmopathy was active: Clinical Activity Score at least 3, NOSPECS at least 4.

The gene calls are TRBV24-1 and TRBJ2-3; tentatively, D is TRBD1 (6 bases). Input material: blood. This receptor was taken from a man younger than 40 with Graves' ophthalmopathy. In DNA, the CDR3 is TGTGCCACCTCAGGGGTCGAGGGCACAGATACGCAGTATTTT. This gives the protein CATSGVEGTDTQYF.